The 14 T cell receptor beta chains in this list originate from one sample, sequenced in a study of spatial heterogeneity in lung cancer. The time point here: sample taken at primary tumor resection. Using its own MiXCR run on the 5' RACE reads, TCRdb lists one record per CDR3 protein. The repertoire holds 35,000 to 45,000 distinct CDR3 sequences, with 6.5% to 9% as singletons. This material consisted of PBMCs, taken at surgery. All receptors come from a female donor with early-stage non-small cell lung cancer.

This clonotype turned up a few times. The chain is built from TRBV5-1 and TRBJ1-1; unclear D gene. CDR3 length: 12 residues. The V gene's germline CDR1 is SGHRS and CDR2 YFSETQ. V was trimmed by 2 bases and J by 2 bases, leaving 4 bases between them. The CDR3 protein is CASSFANTEAFF. CDR3 nucleotide sequence: TGCGCCAGCAGCTTTGCAAACACTGAAGCTTTCTTT.

This rearrangement joins TRBV7-6 to TRBJ2-5; perhaps TRBD2 as D (7 bases). This CDR3 has 15 amino acids. Trimming left V 1 base short and J 4 bases short, with 13 bases between. Germline loops: CDR1 SGHVS, CDR2 FNYEAQ. CDR3 sequence reads: CASSLVRGAGETQYF. DNA of the CDR3: TGTGCCAGCAGCTTAGTCCGGGGGGCCGGAGAGACCCAGTACTTC.

The J gene is TRBJ2-7, the V gene TRBV28; TRBD1 agrees at 9 bases. Germline CDR1 is MDHEN and CDR2 is SYDVKM. J gave up 5 bases and V 3 bases, and 11 bases lay outside the gene matches. The CDR3 has 16 residues. CDR3: CASSFQDGTGLHEQYF. The CDR3 nucleotides are TGTGCCAGCAGTTTCCAAGACGGGACAGGGCTCCACGAGCAGTACTTC.

This chain joins TRBV10-3 and TRBJ2-1, with 10 nucleotides matching TRBD2. The CDR3 sequence is 16 residues long. V was pared by 6 bases and J by 7 bases, with 12 bases of the junction left unmatched. From germline, CDR1 is ENHRY and CDR2 SYGVKD. This CDR3 reads CAIRSSGRLVGNEQFF. As DNA, the CDR3 is TGTGCCATCAGGAGTAGCGGGAGGTTGGTTGGGAATGAGCAGTTCTTC.

This clonotype came up a few times. The CDR3 protein is CASSPWTGTRLCYTF. CDR3 bases: TGTGCCAGCAGCCCTTGGACAGGAACCCGCTTATGCTACACCTTC. This chain uses TRBV9 with TRBJ1-2; TRBD1 matches at 7 bases. Germline V gene lookup returns CDR1 SGDLS and CDR2 YYNGEE. The J segment lost 9 bases and the V segment lost 4 bases, leaving 15 bases of the junction unmatched. CDR3 length: 15 amino acids.

This chain connects TRBV19 to TRBJ2-5; 10 bases line up with TRBD2. The ends lost 10 bases at V and 2 bases at J; junction bases unmatched: 10. Germline V gene sequence: CDR1 LNHDA, CDR2 SQIVND (reference sequence). This CDR3 is built from 15 residues. CDR3: CATKPGTSAQETQYF. The CDR3 region has the DNA TGTGCCACCAAACCCGGGACTAGCGCGCAAGAGACCCAGTACTTC.

J is TRBJ2-7 and V is TRBV3-1, with TRBD2 matching over 11 bases. CDR1 LGHDT and CDR2 YNNKEL come from the germline V gene (reference sequence). This CDR3 has 18 amino acids. V lost 1 base, J lost 3 bases, and 11 bases stayed unmatched. The CDR3 DNA sequence: TGTGCCAGCAGCCAAGTCCTTTTAGGACTAGCGGGTCACTACGAGCAGTACTTC. Translated, it gives CASSQVLLGLAGHYEQYF.

This clonotype came up many times. The chain combines TRBV6-5 with TRBJ1-1; D is uncertain. The germline CDR1 and CDR2 sequences are MNHEY and SVGAGI. This CDR3 is 13 amino acids long. V lost 2 bases and J 4 bases, leaving 8 bases between the germline ends. The CDR3 protein is CASSYPEGTEAFF. CDR3 in DNA: TGTGCCAGCAGTTACCCTGAGGGCACTGAAGCTTTCTTT.

The V call is TRBV25-1, the J call TRBJ1-6; perhaps TRBD1 as D (6 bases). Germline loops: CDR1 MGHDK, CDR2 SYGVNS. V was cut by 5 bases and J by 7 bases, with 9 bases left in between. The CDR3 runs 13 residues. The CDR3 sequence is CASSLTGNSPLHF. CDR3 nucleotide sequence: TGTGCCAGCAGTTTGACAGGAAATTCACCCCTCCACTTT.

This clonotype was recorded a few times. The V call is TRBV5-5, the J call TRBJ2-1, with D uncertain. Trimming removed 1 base at V and 9 bases at J, with 11 bases between. The CDR3 loop spans 13 amino acids. The germline CDR1 and CDR2 sequences are SGHKS and YYEKEE (reference sequence). This CDR3 is CASSLTPWGEQFF. CDR3 nucleotide sequence: TGTGCCAGCAGCTTGACCCCGTGGGGTGAGCAGTTCTTC.

The chain employs TRBV20-1 and TRBJ2-3; 7 nucleotides agree with TRBD2. V lost 0 bases, J lost 4 bases, and 4 bases stayed unmatched. CDR1 is DFQATT, CDR2 SNEGSKA, per germline (reference sequence). This CDR3 is 14 amino acids long. CDR3 region: CSARDPRGADTQYF. CDR3 DNA: TGCAGTGCTAGAGATCCCCGGGGGGCAGATACGCAGTATTTT.

This clonotype was seen a few times. The V and J genes are TRBV10-3 and TRBJ2-7, with D tentatively TRBD1 (6 bases). Trimming pared 7 bases from V and 6 bases from J, leaving 13 bases between. This CDR3 spans 12 amino acids. Germline V gene lookup returns CDR1 ENHRY and CDR2 SYGVKD. The CDR3 DNA sequence: TGTGCCATCACAAGTACAGGGACCGAGCAGTACTTC. This codes for CAITSTGTEQYF.

This clonotype came up many times. This rearrangement joins TRBV7-9 to TRBJ1-4; D is undetermined. V lost 3 bases to trimming and J lost 7 bases, with 9 bases between them. Looked up from germline, CDR1 is SEHNR and CDR2 is FQNEAQ (reference sequence). The CDR3 has 13 amino acids. The CDR3 DNA reads TGTGCCAGCAGCTTGTGGGAGGGTGAAAAACTGTTTTTT. It translates to CASSLWEGEKLFF. Filled out from reference TRBV7-9 and TRBJ1-4, the complete variable domain reads DTGVSQNPRHKITKRGQNVTFRCDPISEHNRLYWYRQTLGQGPEFLTYFQNEAQLEKSRLLSDRFSAERPKGSFSTLEIQRTEQGDSAMYLCASSLWEGEKLFFGSGTQLSVL.

This clonotype was observed many times. The chain joins TRBV6-5 to TRBJ2-7; 8 bases align to TRBD2. CDR3 length: 15 amino acids. The ends lost 5 bases at V and 2 bases at J; junction bases unmatched: 8. Per the germline V gene, CDR1 is MNHEY and CDR2 is SVGAGI. DNA of the CDR3: TGTGCCAGCAGTACACTAGCGGCTATAACCTACGAGCAGTACTTC. Its translation: CASSTLAAITYEQYF.